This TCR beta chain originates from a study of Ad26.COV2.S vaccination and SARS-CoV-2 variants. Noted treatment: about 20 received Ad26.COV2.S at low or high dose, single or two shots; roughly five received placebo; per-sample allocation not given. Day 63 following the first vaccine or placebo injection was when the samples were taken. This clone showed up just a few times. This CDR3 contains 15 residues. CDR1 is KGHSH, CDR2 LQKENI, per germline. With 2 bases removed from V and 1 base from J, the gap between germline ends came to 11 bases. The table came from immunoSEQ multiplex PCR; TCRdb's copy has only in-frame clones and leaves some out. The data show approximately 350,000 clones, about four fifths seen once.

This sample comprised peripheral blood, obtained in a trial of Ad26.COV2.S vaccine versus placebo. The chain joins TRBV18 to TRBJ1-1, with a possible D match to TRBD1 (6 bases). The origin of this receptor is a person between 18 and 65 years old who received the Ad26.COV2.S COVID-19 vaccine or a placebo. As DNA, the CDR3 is TGTGCCAGCTCACCAAGGGGGGCCCGGAACACTGAAGCTTTCTTT. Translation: CASSPRGARNTEAFF.